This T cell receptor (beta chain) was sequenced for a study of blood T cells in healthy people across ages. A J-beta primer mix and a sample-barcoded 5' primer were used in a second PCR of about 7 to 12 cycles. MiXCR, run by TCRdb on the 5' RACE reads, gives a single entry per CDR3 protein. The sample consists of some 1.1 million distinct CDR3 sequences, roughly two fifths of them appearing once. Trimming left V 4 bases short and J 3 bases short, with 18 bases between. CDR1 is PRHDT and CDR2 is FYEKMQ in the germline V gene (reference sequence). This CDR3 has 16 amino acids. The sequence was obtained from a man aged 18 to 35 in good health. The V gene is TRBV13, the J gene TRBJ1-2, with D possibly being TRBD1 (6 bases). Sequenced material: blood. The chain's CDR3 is CASSSLGTPSYYGYTF. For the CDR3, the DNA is TGTGCCAGCAGCTCCTTGGGGACACCTTCCTACTATGGCTACACCTTC.